Below, 19 T cell receptor delta chains from the same sample are listed, as sequenced in a study of gamma-delta T cells after stem cell transplantation. TCRdb called clones from the RT-PCR reads again using CATT. Counted here are around 16,000 delta-chain clones, 9% to 9.5% occurring once; the ten biggest clones make up about two thirds. Sequencing was done on a sample of gamma-delta T cells. Receptor source: a human donor. It is not recorded whose cells these are; they may come from a transplant donor.

This clone occurred a few times. TCRdb's listed protein matches a much larger clone and diverges from this DNA's translation at residue 14, likely through a read error; the protein shown comes from the DNA. In the same sample, other DNA sequences code for this CDR3. This chain links TRDV2 with TRDJ1; weak D call: TRDD3 (6 bases). The CDR3 extends over 17 amino acids. CDR1 and CDR2 (germline): GEAIGNYY, EKD. CDR3 sequence: CACDTVGDLAYTDNLIF. Here the CDR3 DNA reads TGTGCCTGTGACACAGTCGGGGATCTGGCCTACACCGATAATCTCATCTTT.

The V call is TRDV2, the J call TRDJ1; D is ambiguous. CDR3 length equals 16 residues. Trimming removed 3 bases from V and 8 bases from J, with 24 bases in between. The germline gives CDR1 GEAIGNYY, CDR2 EKD. The CDR3 protein is CACDPVHVLVRSKLIF. As DNA, the CDR3 is TGTGCCTGTGACCCCGTTCATGTCCTGGTCAGATCCAAACTCATCTTT.

Of note for this clone: A read error may produce the germline difference seen at one junction end. The V and J genes are TRDV2 and TRDJ1, with D possibly TRDD3 on 5 matching bases. The CDR3 covers 20 residues. Germline CDR1 reads GEAIGNYY; CDR2 reads EKD. The CDR3 nucleotides read TGTGCCTGTGACACGGTCGCAGGGCACCAAGGGGCCCCCAGTACCGATACACTCATCTTT. This sequence encodes CACDTVAGHQGAPSTDTLIF.

In its sample, this clone was seen a few times. At one boundary the junction diverges from the germline segment, which might be a read error. The chain links TRDV2 to TRDJ2; 9 nucleotides match TRDD2. The V gene's germline CDR1 is GEAIGNYY and CDR2 EKD. The CDR3 is 19 residues long. CDR3 residues: CACDLLPTRGMDLTAHLFF. The CDR3, as DNA: TGTGCCTGTGACCTCCTTCCTACCCGGGGGATGGATTTGACAGCACACCTCTTCTTT.

This clone was seen only a few times. This sequence may be a read error, since a much larger clone differs from it by one base. Distinct nucleotide sequences in the sample also encode this CDR3. The chain links TRDV2 to TRDJ1, with TRDD3 matching 11 bases. This CDR3 has 21 residues. CDR1 GEAIGNYY and CDR2 EKD come from the germline V gene. The CDR3 nucleotides read TGTGCCTGTGACACCGTACCTGGGGGATACAACTTGACTTCTTACACCGCTAAACTCATCTTT. Translating gives CACDTVPGGYNLTSYTAKLIF.

This clone was recorded a few times. The CDR3 loop is CACDTGTSNWVSENGDKLIF. The CDR3 nucleotides read TGTGCCTGTGACACCGGTACTTCCAACTGGGTATCGGAAAATGGCGATAAACTCATCTTT. V and J are TRDV2 and TRDJ1, with D tentatively TRDD3 (6 bases). The V and J ends lost 0 bases and 4 bases respectively, with 29 bases between them. The CDR3 loop spans 20 amino acids. Germline CDR1 GEAIGNYY, CDR2 EKD.

This clone turned up a few times. The protein TCRdb gives is from a much larger clone and does not agree with this DNA's translation at residue 6, likely a read error; the protein shown here comes from the DNA. The chain employs TRDV2 and TRDJ1; TRDD3 agrees at 7 bases. CDR1 GEAIGNYY and CDR2 EKD come from the germline V gene. Trimming at V came to 0 bases and at J to 0 bases, leaving 9 bases not matched to a gene. The CDR3 sequence is 17 residues long. CDR3 protein: CACDTFLGGAYTDKLIF. For the CDR3, the DNA is TGTGCCTGTGACACCTTCCTGGGGGGCGCGTACACCGATAAACTCATCTTT.

The J gene is TRDJ1, the V gene TRDV3, with D tentatively TRDD3 (6 bases). Germline V CDR1 and CDR2: TVYSNPD, GDNSRS (reference sequence). The CDR3 consists of 19 residues. The V end was cut by 4 bases, the J end by 0 bases, with 30 bases between. The CDR3 DNA follows: TGTGCCTCCCCCAGAAGGGGGGACTTGGTGAGAAGGTACACCGATAAACTCATCTTT. Amino acid sequence: CASPRRGDLVRRYTDKLIF.

This clone came up a few times. This sequence joins TRDV1 and TRDJ1, with D perhaps matching TRDD2 or TRDD3 (7 bases each). The V gene lost 2 bases and the J gene lost 5 bases, with 24 bases spanning the gap. The CDR3 loop spans 18 amino acids. The germline CDR1 and CDR2 sequences are TSWWSYY and QGS. CDR3 DNA sequence: TGTGCTCTTGGGGAAATTTCCTACCCCCTCCTACTGGGGGATAAACTCATCTTT. It yields the protein CALGEISYPLLLGDKLIF.

Remarks on this clone: This DNA's translation and the protein TCRdb lists, from a much larger clone, do not match at residue 4, likely due to a read error; the protein shown is translated from the DNA. This chain connects TRDV2 to TRDJ1; the D gene is possibly TRDD2 (6 bases). CDR3 length equals 18 residues. Per germline, CDR1 GEAIGNYY and CDR2 EKD. Between the trimmed V and J ends, which lost 5 bases and 4 bases, there was a span of 28 bases. The CDR3 DNA is TGTGCCTGTGGTCCGGTTAGCCTTCCCCGAGGGCTGGACGATAAACTCATCTTT. Amino acid sequence: CACGPVSLPRGLDDKLIF.

This clone has only a few counts. TCRdb pairs this DNA with a much larger clone's protein that differs at residue 4, likely a read error; the protein shown was translated from the DNA. V is TRDV2 and J is TRDJ1; 9 bases agree with TRDD3. Trimming took 5 bases from V and 0 from J; bases not matched to a gene: 12. CDR1 and CDR2 from the germline V gene are GEAIGNYY and EKD. The CDR3 spans 17 residues. CDR3 nucleotides: TGTGCCTGTGTCTTACTGGGGGAGGAGACCTACACCGATAAACTCATCTTT. Translated, it gives CACVLLGEETYTDKLIF.

About this clone: The mismatch at residue 10 between this DNA's translation and the TCRdb protein of a much larger clone likely reflects a read error; the protein shown is translated from the DNA. The chain is built from TRDV1 and TRDJ1; 11 nucleotides align to TRDD3. The CDR3 totals 20 residues. V lost 5 bases and J lost 1; bases outside the gene matches: 18. Germline V gives CDR1 TSWWSYY, CDR2 QGS. CDR3 DNA: TGTGCTCTTGGGAGGGCCTTCCTAATCCCTGGGGGATACCTCACCGATAAACTCATCTTT. Protein product: CALGRAFLIPGGYLTDKLIF.

Worth noting for this clone: The TCRdb record carries a much larger clone's protein, which differs from this DNA's translation at residue 14; a read error is the likely cause, and the protein listed here is the DNA translation. The chain employs TRDV2 and TRDJ1, with 10 bases identical to TRDD3. The V gene's germline CDR1 is GEAIGNYY and CDR2 EKD. V trimming: 0 bases; J trimming: 0 bases; junction bases outside the gene matches: 18. The CDR3 has 21 amino acids. CDR3 residues: CACDTVHGGYDPDFYTDKLIF. CDR3 bases: TGTGCCTGTGACACCGTCCACGGGGGATACGACCCCGATTTTTACACCGATAAACTCATCTTT.

Comments on this clone: TCRdb's listed protein matches a much larger clone and diverges from this DNA's translation at residue 10, likely through a read error; the protein shown comes from the DNA. This chain joins TRDV2 and TRDJ1; D is unresolved. This CDR3 region has 15 residues. Germline lookup yields CDR1 GEAIGNYY and CDR2 EKD. The ends were cut back, 0 bases at V and 3 bases at J, with 13 bases in the middle. The CDR3 coding sequence is TGTGCCTGTGACACCGCTGCGCCTTACGCCGATAAACTCATCTTT. Amino acids: CACDTAAPYADKLIF.

As to this clone: Since a far larger clone is one base different, this is likely a read error. The sample holds other DNA sequences that translate to the same CDR3. V gene TRDV2 combines with J gene TRDJ1; D not resolved. The CDR3 runs 18 residues. Germline V gene sequence: CDR1 GEAIGNYY, CDR2 EKD. V dropped 0 bases and J dropped 1 base, with 20 bases sitting between them. CDR3 sequence reads: CACDTLVAARGSTDKLIF. CDR3 DNA sequence: TGTGCCTGTGACACCCTTGTCGCCGCGCGCGGGTCCACCGATAAACTCATCTTT.

Only a few counts were recorded for this clone. For this DNA, TCRdb reports the protein of a much larger clone, which diverges at residue 8, most likely from a read error; the protein presented here is translated directly from the DNA. The chain joins TRDV2 to TRDJ2; 9 bases agree with TRDD3. CDR1 and CDR2 from the germline V gene are GEAIGNYY and EKD. After removal of 3 bases from V and 0 bases from J, the junction contained 19 bases not matched to a gene. The CDR3 loop spans 21 amino acids. The CDR3 nucleotides read TGTGCCTGTGACCCGGTGCGGAGCTTGGGGGATAGGGGAGCTTTGACAGCACAACTCTTCTTT. Amino acids: CACDPVRSLGDRGALTAQLFF.

To note about this clone: One base separates it from a far larger clone, so it is likely a read error. Other DNA sequences in the same sample also yield this CDR3. The chain couples TRDV1 to TRDJ1, with D perhaps assigned TRDD2 or TRDD3 (6 bases each). This CDR3 region has 19 residues. Germline CDR1 and CDR2: TSWWSYY and QGS. The CDR3 DNA is TGTGCTCTTGGGGAATCCGTCCTTCCCGGGGGACCGTACACCGATAAACTCATCTTC. Amino acids: CALGESVLPGGPYTDKLIF.

This clone was found a few times. TCRdb's protein for this DNA is that of a much larger clone and differs from the translation at residue 9, likely a read error; the protein shown is the DNA translation. The V gene is TRDV2, the J gene TRDJ1; TRDD3 agrees at 7 bases. CDR3 size: 17 residues. V trimming: 0 bases; J trimming: 2 bases; junction bases outside the gene matches: 11. Germline V gene sequence: CDR1 GEAIGNYY, CDR2 EKD. As DNA, the CDR3 is TGTGCCTGTGACACCTTACTGGGGAATACGCAAACCGATAAACTCATCTTT. It is translated as CACDTLLGNTQTDKLIF.

This chain joins TRDV2 and TRDJ1, with D possibly TRDD3 on 6 matching bases. Germline V gene lookup returns CDR1 GEAIGNYY and CDR2 EKD. The length of the CDR3 is 17 residues. Trimming shortened V by 2 bases and J by 0 bases, and 18 bases separated the two germline ends. CDR3 sequence: CACDKRGETMNTDKLIF. The CDR3 nucleotides are TGTGCCTGTGACAAACGGGGGGAGACGATGAACACCGATAAACTCATCTTT.